Shown below are 10 T cell receptor beta chains from a single sample sequenced in a study of control samples from healthy donors and cancer patients. Sequencing used immunoSEQ multiplex PCR; TCRdb keeps in-frame clones, though not all of them. The sample includes over 150,000 clones, 75% to 95% of them seen just once. Sequencing was performed on blood. The receptors stem from a woman aged 40 to 55 in good health.

The chain carries TRBV29-1 and TRBJ1-2; perhaps TRBD1 as D (6 bases). Trimming removed 0 bases from V and 9 bases from J, with 14 bases in between. The CDR3 is made up of 13 amino acids. Per the germline V gene, CDR1 is SQVTM and CDR2 is ANQGSEA. The CDR3: CSVEEMGQGSYTF. The CDR3 DNA reads TGCAGCGTTGAAGAAATGGGCCAGGGGAGCTACACCTTC. Combining the CDR3 with reference TRBV29-1 and TRBJ1-2 gives the whole variable domain SAVISQKPSRDICQRGTSLTIQCQVDSQVTMMFWYRQQPGQSLTLIATANQGSEATYESGFVIDKFPISRPNLTFSTLTVSNMSPEDSSIYLCSVEEMGQGSYTFGSGTRLTVV.

The CDR3 coding sequence is TGTGCCAGCAGTTCGGTAGGGTTCCTGGGTAATTCACCCCTCCACTTT. Protein sequence: CASSSVGFLGNSPLHF. The chain uses TRBV27 and TRBJ1-6; D ambiguous. V was cut by 4 bases and J by 6 bases, with 16 bases left in between. The germline CDR1 and CDR2 sequences are MNHEY and SMNVEV (reference sequence). This CDR3 comprises 16 residues.

The chain joins TRBV6-5 to TRBJ2-1; 8 bases align to TRBD2. V dropped 3 bases and J dropped 5; count of bases not matched to a gene: 6. Germline CDR1 is MNHEY and CDR2 is SVGAGI. The CDR3 spans 15 residues. CDR3 amino acids: CASSYRLASNNEQFF. Here the CDR3 DNA reads TGTGCCAGCAGTTATCGACTAGCGTCTAACAATGAGCAGTTCTTC.

J is TRBJ1-1 and V is TRBV7-6; weak D call: TRBD1 (5 bases). V was clipped by 2 bases and J by 4 bases, with 8 bases between them. The CDR3 extends over 13 amino acids. The germline V gene encodes CDR1 SGHVS and CDR2 FNYEAQ. The CDR3 protein is CASSLQGTTEAFF. The CDR3 DNA follows: TGTGCCAGCAGCTTACAGGGAACCACTGAAGCTTTCTTT.

J is TRBJ2-2 and V is TRBV3-1 (or the pseudogene TRBV3-2); D is undetermined. V lost 5 bases, J lost 3 bases, and 4 bases lay in between. The germline gives CDR1 LGHDT, CDR2 YNNKEL (reference sequence). CDR3 length: 12 residues. The DNA of the CDR3 is TGTGCCAGCAGCTCTTACACCGGGGAGCTGTTTTTT. Amino acids: CASSSYTGELFF.

The CDR3 DNA follows: TGTGCCAGCAGCCATCCTTCTTGGGTGGGGGGCTCCTACAATGAGCAGTTCTTC. It translates to CASSHPSWVGGSYNEQFF. V is TRBV11-2 and J is TRBJ2-1, with D possibly being TRBD2 (6 bases). This CDR3 region has 18 residues. The germline gives CDR1 SGHAT, CDR2 FQNNGV. The V end was cut by 5 bases, the J end by 0 bases, with 20 bases between.

The chain carries TRBV20-1 and TRBJ1-1; D may be TRBD1 (5 bases). Per germline, CDR1 DFQATT and CDR2 SNEGSKA (reference sequence). The CDR3 length is 15 residues. Trimming stripped 3 bases from V and 6 bases from J, with 20 bases between. The DNA of the CDR3 is TGCAGTGCTAGTCACCGTCCAGGGTACTCACCTGAAGCTTTCTTT. Protein sequence: CSASHRPGYSPEAFF.

As DNA, the CDR3 is TGCGCCAGCAGCGGAGGGACTAGCGGGGGGCTGAAGTACTTC. Protein product: CASSGGTSGGLKYF. V usage is TRBV5-1 and J usage is TRBJ2-5; 15 nucleotides line up with TRBD2. The germline CDR1 and CDR2 sequences are SGHRS and YFSETQ. The CDR3 runs 14 residues. V lost 4 bases and J lost 12; bases outside the gene matches: 7.

The CDR3, as DNA: TGTGCCAGCAGCTTCACAGGGGGCCAAGAGACCCAGTACTTC. Translating it yields CASSFTGGQETQYF. The gene calls are TRBV11-2 and TRBJ2-5; 8 bases fit TRBD1. Germline V gives CDR1 SGHAT, CDR2 FQNNGV. The CDR3 covers 14 residues. After removal of 3 bases from V and 1 base from J, the junction contained 1 base not matched to a gene.

This clone was recorded only once. The chain couples TRBV6-2 or TRBV6-3 to TRBJ2-7, with 10 positions matching TRBD1. The CDR3 has 15 amino acids. The germline CDR1 and CDR2 sequences are MNHEY and SVGEGT. V lost 4 bases and J lost 6; bases outside the gene matches: 9. The CDR3 sequence is CASSSPGQGTLEQYF. Written as DNA, the CDR3 is TGTGCCAGCAGTTCGCCGGGACAGGGGACTCTCGAGCAGTACTTC.